This T cell receptor beta chain was retrieved from a study of blood T cell repertoires in COVID-19. Enrollees, roughly 18 to 90 years old, lived in approximately 25 US areas. Up to 2 weeks before entering the study, exposed participants had met a COVID-19 case. Original data processing: Estimated nucleated cell counts came from reference gene primer amplification. Clones were sequenced by immunoSEQ multiplex PCR, and TCRdb holds only the in-frame ones, with some missing. D and trimming were read from the DNA, whereas the V and J calls and clone size are those reported in that table. The table lists hundreds of thousands of clones, 80% to 90% of them singletons. The CDR3 has 14 residues. CDR1 and CDR2 from the germline V gene are SGHNT and YYREEE (reference sequence). Trimming took 0 bases from V and 5 from J, leaving 11 bases between them.

The chain uses TRBV5-4 and TRBJ1-2, with no clear D. The TCR was taken from a middle-aged woman who had been exposed to COVID-19. Sequencing was performed on PBMCs or T cells enriched from blood (not recorded which). The CDR3 DNA follows: TGTGCCAGCAGCTTGGAGTATTCGGGTTATGGCTACACCTTC. Its protein is CASSLEYSGYGYTF.